These T cell receptor beta chains were read from a single sample in a study of blood T cells in healthy people across ages. Via MiXCR, TCRdb re-called the 5' RACE reads, giving one row per CDR3 protein. The data show about 1 million distinct CDR3 sequences, 45% seen once. Sequenced input: blood. The receptors were gathered from a woman aged 55-69 years in good health. CDR3s leave out the opening cysteine and the closing phenylalanine or tryptophan. The order of the fields is V gene, J gene, CDR3 length, CDR3 protein.

v_call: TRBV4-1
j_call: TRBJ2-7
cdr3_length: 12
cdr3_aa: ASSQAGKIYEQY

v_call: TRBV29-1
j_call: TRBJ1-2
cdr3_length: 11
cdr3_aa: SVEEGGLARYT

v_call: TRBV7-2
j_call: TRBJ2-1
cdr3_length: 12
cdr3_aa: ASSKPSGGQGQF

v_call: TRBV7-2
j_call: TRBJ1-2
cdr3_length: 11
cdr3_aa: ASSLSTTYGYT

v_call: TRBV5-1
j_call: TRBJ2-7
cdr3_length: 13
cdr3_aa: ASSLAIQGAFEQY

v_call: TRBV4-1
j_call: .
cdr3_length: 13
cdr3_aa: ASSPGTLGGETQY

v_call: TRBV20-1
j_call: TRBJ2-7
cdr3_length: 11
cdr3_aa: SARGSRPYEQY

v_call: TRBV3-1
j_call: TRBJ2-1
cdr3_length: 13
cdr3_aa: ASSQVSSGSNEQF

v_call: TRBV6-5
j_call: TRBJ2-2
cdr3_length: 14
cdr3_aa: ASSYGVKANTGELF

v_call: TRBV3-1
j_call: TRBJ2-5
cdr3_length: 16
cdr3_aa: ASSGPPGLAGLSETQY

v_call: TRBV12-5
j_call: TRBJ2-7
cdr3_length: 11
cdr3_aa: ASGLVDRYEQY

v_call: TRBV6-6
j_call: TRBJ2-3
cdr3_length: 11
cdr3_aa: ASSYSEGLAQY

v_call: TRBV5-1
j_call: TRBJ2-4
cdr3_length: 11
cdr3_aa: ASSPITGDIQY

v_call: TRBV28
j_call: TRBJ1-2
cdr3_length: 13
cdr3_aa: ASSFGDRANYGYT

v_call: TRBV2
j_call: TRBJ2-2
cdr3_length: 14
cdr3_aa: ASSDIGRGGPGELF

v_call: TRBV7-2
j_call: TRBJ1-1
cdr3_length: 14
cdr3_aa: ASSLNTGWENTEAF

v_call: TRBV4-1
j_call: TRBJ2-1
cdr3_length: 15
cdr3_aa: ASSQVWQGVSYDEQF